This TCR beta chain was retrieved from a study of T cell repertoires in cytomegalovirus infection. Across the study: TCR beta signatures that were public indicated CMV infection and matching HLA type.

This clonotype was detected many times. TCRdb passed the reads through MiXCR, listing each CDR3 protein once. The sample holds about 230,000 distinct CDR3 sequences, 22% seen once. In germline, CDR1 is SGHVS, CDR2 FNYEAQ. The CDR3 is 13 residues long. V lost 5 bases and J lost 4, with 11 bases in between. This sequence was found in a human donor in good health (CMV status not recorded). Some clones in this sample may be carry-over from other donors' samples. Sequencing used CD8+ T cells from PBMCs. The genes are TRBV7-6 and TRBJ1-1, with D possibly matching TRBD1 (5 bases). The CDR3 region is CASSPFGGTEAFF. The CDR3 DNA follows: TGTGCCAGCAGCCCCTTCGGGGGCACTGAAGCTTTCTTT.